This TCR beta chain was identified during a study of T cells in localized non-small cell lung cancer (dated by TCRdb to 2020 to 2022). Regarding the complete study: Comparing tumors with uninvolved tumor-adjacent lungs, the study looked at the T cell repertoires of fewer than 250 patients with early-stage NSCLC. The cohort was made up of hundreds of treatment-naive NSCLC patients whose localized lung tumors had been resected. The mean age of the NSCLC patients was under 70 years, with 130 or so men and 100 to 110 women. General study outcomes and caveats: Because the study design was exploratory, TCR variables were selected using unadjusted p-values without false-discovery rate correction. Higher T cell density in blood was associated with longer overall survival, whereas higher clonality in adjacent lung was associated with shorter survival. Uninvolved tumor-adjacent lung showed the highest T cell clonality, higher than tumor, which suggests more focused antigenic responses in the uninvolved tumor-adjacent lung. A median of about 61 of the top 100 tumor clones turned up in the paired uninvolved adjacent lung, and some 28 of those clones also ranked among the top 100 of that same adjacent lung. Because multi-region tumor sequencing was not performed, intratumor heterogeneity could not be ruled out.

The immunoSEQ Assay was used to sequence TCR beta CDR3 regions from DNA. In the authors' own workflow: T cell density was computed as TCR beta template counts normalized to usable DNA estimated by amplifying housekeeping genes. Using the preseqR package, richness was estimated by extrapolating to 120,000 templates for tissue samples and 400,000 templates for PBMC samples. Clonality was defined as one minus Pielou's evenness. To identify tissue-enriched TCRs, differential abundance testing was run on productive amino-acid clonotypes with a minimum total count of 5 and an alpha of 0.1. The Jaccard Index and the Morisita Overlap Index were used to measure repertoire overlap between compartments. TCR beta CDR3s were clustered by GLIPH together with public tetramer-defined viral CDR3s, and at least three viral sequences plus V-gene enrichment were required for viral motifs. The source is immuneACCESS, and TCRdb retained only in-frame sequences with V and J called. Part of the clones is not carried over; for the studies checked, unresolved V genes explain less than half of this, and the remainder is unexplained. The V and J calls and the clone size are those of that table, but D and trimming were determined from the DNA. In this sample the table shows about 2,700 clones, roughly a fifth of which occur a single time. More than 15% of the sample lies in the top ten.

Comment on this clone: The clone's antigen remains unknown. There are no base qualities to consult, and no much larger clone falls within one base.

Ends trimmed: V by 2 bases, J by 2 bases; bases unmatched to a gene: 9. As encoded in the germline V gene, CDR1 is SGHNT while CDR2 is YENEEA. Its CDR3 holds 17 amino acids, cysteine through phenylalanine. Of the read, only the CDR3 DNA is kept; its 51 bases are in frame from base 1. At diagnosis, peripheral blood, uninvolved tumor-adjacent lung and tumor were collected and were preserved as a mix of fresh-frozen and FFPE material. Sequenced here: lung tumor tissue, sampled before any cancer treatment. The rearrangement joined TRBV11-3 to TRBJ2-7, and TRBD1 matches 10 of the central bases. This sequence was found in a woman between 35 and 70 years old with stage I lung adenocarcinoma. CDR3 sequence: CASSLTGWTGGAYEQYF. Here is the DNA: TGTGCCAGCAGCTTAACGGGCTGGACAGGGGGGGCCTACGAGCAGTACTTC.